There are a few counts of the clone carrying this TCR beta chain. Isolation recovered at least 7 million PBMCs from every sample. Every sample gave at least 5 micrograms of total RNA when it was extracted. The sample belongs to a study of blood T cells in healthy people across ages. Study in general: Using template switching, researchers captured about one barcoded beta molecule for each two T cells.

CDR3 size: 17 residues. Germline trimming cut 2 bases from V and 7 bases from J; bases unmatched to any gene: 10. Per the germline V gene, CDR1 is MNHEY and CDR2 is SVGEGT. A J-beta primer mix and a sample-barcoded 5' primer were used in a second PCR of about 7 to 11 cycles. TCRdb redid the calling of the 5' RACE reads with MiXCR, one entry per CDR3 protein. The table lists around 1.5 million distinct CDR3 sequences, roughly 59% of them singletons, with 6.5% to 8.5% in the top ten. V and J are TRBV6-2 or TRBV6-3 and TRBJ2-5; 13 nucleotides align to TRBD2. The TCR sequence derives from a man aged 18 to 29 in good health. The source material was blood. CDR3 bases: TGTGCCAGCAGTTACACGGGACTAGCGGGGTCCCTTGGGACCCAGTACTTC. Its protein product is CASSYTGLAGSLGTQYF.